This TCR beta chain was documented in a study of type 1 regulatory T cells. This clonotype has a single count. Its antigen is not known. CDR3 size: 15 residues. The V segment lost 4 bases and the J segment 4 bases; nucleotides outside the gene matches: 9. Germline CDR1 SGDLS, CDR2 YYNGEE. TCRdb used MiXCR to reprocess the reads, holding one entry per CDR3 protein. There are around 62,000 distinct CDR3 sequences in the sample; about 62% occur only once, and 7% to 9.5% lies in the top ten. The chain carries TRBV9 and TRBJ2-7, with 9 nucleotides matching TRBD2. Sequenced input: cultured T cells, either the whole culture or a sorted T cell fraction (not recorded which). Subset described: Tr1-enriched cell product generated in vitro against host alloantigens. The sequence was obtained from a human donor in good health. CDR3 amino acids: CASSQFSGSQYEQYF. The CDR3 DNA reads TGTGCCAGCAGCCAATTTAGCGGGAGCCAGTACGAGCAGTACTTC.